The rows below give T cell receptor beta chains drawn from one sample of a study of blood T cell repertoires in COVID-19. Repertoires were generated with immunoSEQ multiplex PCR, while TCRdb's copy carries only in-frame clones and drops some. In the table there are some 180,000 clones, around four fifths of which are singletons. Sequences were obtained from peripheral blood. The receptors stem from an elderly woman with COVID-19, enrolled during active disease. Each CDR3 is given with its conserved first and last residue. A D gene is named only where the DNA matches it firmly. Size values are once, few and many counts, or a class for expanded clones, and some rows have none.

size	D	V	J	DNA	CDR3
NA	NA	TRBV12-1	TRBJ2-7	TGTGCCAGCAGCCACCGGGACTTAAAAATATCCGGGCAGTACTTC	CASSHRDLKISGQYF
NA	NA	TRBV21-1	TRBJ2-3	TGTGCCAGCAGCCGGACTGGATCCAGCACAGATACGCAGTATTTT	CASSRTGSSTDTQYF
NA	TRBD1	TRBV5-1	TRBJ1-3	TGCGCCAGCAGCTTGGAGGGACAGGGAAACACCATATATTTT	CASSLEGQGNTIYF
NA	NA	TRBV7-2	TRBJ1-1	TGTGCCAGCAGGCCGTTACAGGTAGTAAACACTGAAGCTTTCTTT	CASRPLQVVNTEAFF
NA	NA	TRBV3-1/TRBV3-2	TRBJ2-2	TGTGCCAGCAGCCACTGGTCGGCGGTTCGGGGGGAGCTGTTTTTT	CASSHWSAVRGELFF
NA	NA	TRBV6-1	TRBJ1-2	TGTGCCAGCAGTGAAAGTCCCCAGGTCTATGGCTACACCTTC	CASSESPQVYGYTF
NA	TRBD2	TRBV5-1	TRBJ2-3	TGCGCCAGCAGCACGACTAGCGGCACAGATACGCAGTATTTT	CASSTTSGTDTQYF
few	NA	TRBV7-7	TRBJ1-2	TGTGCTAGCAGCTTATTTATTAGTTTGGGGGCAGATTATGGCTACACCTTC	CASSLFISLGADYGYTF
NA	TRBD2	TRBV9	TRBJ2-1	TGTGCCAGCAGCGTGAGAGCGGGAGGTGTCAATGAGCAGTTCTTC	CASSVRAGGVNEQFF
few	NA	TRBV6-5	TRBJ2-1	TGTGCCAGCAGTTACGATCCGGTCAATGAGCAGTTCTTC	CASSYDPVNEQFF
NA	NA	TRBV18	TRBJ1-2	TGTGCCAGCTCACCAACCCCCGACAGCCCCTATGGCTACACCTTC	CASSPTPDSPYGYTF
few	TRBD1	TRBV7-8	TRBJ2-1	TGTGCCAGCAGCCTAAGGGACAGTTACAATGAGCAGTTCTTC	CASSLRDSYNEQFF
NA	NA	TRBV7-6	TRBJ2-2	TGTGCCAGCAGCTTATCATCCGGGGAGCTGTTTTTT	CASSLSSGELFF
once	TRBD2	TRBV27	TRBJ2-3	TGTGCCAGCAGCCGGCCCGGACTAGCTAGCACAGATACGCAGTATTTT	CASSRPGLASTDTQYF
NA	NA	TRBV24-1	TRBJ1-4	TGTGCCACCAGTGATGGGACTGGGTGGAATGAAAAACTGTTTTTT	CATSDGTGWNEKLFF
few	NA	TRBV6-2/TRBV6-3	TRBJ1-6	TGTGCCAGCAGTTACTTCAGGGCAGGGCTCTCACCCCTCCACTTT	CASSYFRAGLSPLHF
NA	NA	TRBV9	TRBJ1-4	TGTGCCAGCAGCGTAGCGGGGGGCATAGGGGAAAAACTGTTTTTT	CASSVAGGIGEKLFF